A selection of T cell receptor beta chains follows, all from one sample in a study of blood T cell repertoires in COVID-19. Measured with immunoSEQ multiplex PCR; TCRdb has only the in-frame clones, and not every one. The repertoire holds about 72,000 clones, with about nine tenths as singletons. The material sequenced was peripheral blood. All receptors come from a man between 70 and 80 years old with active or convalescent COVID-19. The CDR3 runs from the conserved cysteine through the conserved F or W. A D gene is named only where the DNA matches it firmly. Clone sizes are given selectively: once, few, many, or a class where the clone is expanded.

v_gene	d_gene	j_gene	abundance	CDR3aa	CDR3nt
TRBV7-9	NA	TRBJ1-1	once	CASSLLHTEAFF	TGTGCCAGCAGCCTACTACACACTGAAGCTTTCTTT
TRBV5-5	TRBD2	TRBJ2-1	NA	CASSLEVGLARIRIF	TGTGCCAGCAGCTTGGAAGTCGGACTAGCCCGAATTCGGATCTTC
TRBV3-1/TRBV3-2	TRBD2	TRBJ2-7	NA	CASSQAGTSGSVQYF	TGTGCCAGCAGCCAAGCCGGGACTAGCGGGAGTGTGCAGTACTTC
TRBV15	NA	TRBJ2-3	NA	CATSRDLRWRITQYF	TGTGCCACCAGCAGAGATCTACGGTGGAGGATTACGCAGTATTTT
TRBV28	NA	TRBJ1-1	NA	CASSFGGGYTEAFF	TGTGCCAGCAGTTTTGGGGGGGGGTACACTGAAGCTTTCTTT
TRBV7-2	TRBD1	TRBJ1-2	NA	CASSLTGVYYGYTF	TGTGCCAGCAGCCTGACAGGGGTGTACTATGGCTACACCTTC
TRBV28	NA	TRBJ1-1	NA	CASSLPAAGNTEAFF	TGTGCCAGCAGTTTACCAGCGGCGGGGAACACTGAAGCTTTCTTT
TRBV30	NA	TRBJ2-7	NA	CAWSTGLNYEQYF	TGTGCCTGGAGCACGGGACTGAACTACGAGCAGTACTTC
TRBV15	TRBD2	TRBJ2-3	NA	CATSRAGLADTDTQYF	TGTGCCACCAGCAGAGCGGGTCTAGCGGACACAGATACGCAGTATTTT
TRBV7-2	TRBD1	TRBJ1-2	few	CASRERQGAQYGYTF	TGTGCCAGCAGGGAGCGACAGGGGGCGCAATATGGCTACACCTTC
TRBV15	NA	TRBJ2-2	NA	CATSRGPTGHTGELFF	TGTGCCACCAGCAGAGGACCCACAGGACACACCGGGGAGCTGTTTTTT
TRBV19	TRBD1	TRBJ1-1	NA	CASSNGALGQGATEAFF	TGTGCCAGTAGTAATGGGGCCCTGGGACAGGGGGCCACTGAAGCTTTCTTT
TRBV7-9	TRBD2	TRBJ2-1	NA	CASSLGTSNEQFF	TGTGCCAGCAGCTTAGGGACTAGCAATGAGCAGTTCTTC
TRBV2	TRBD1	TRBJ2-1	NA	CASRKDRGEYNEQFF	TGTGCCAGCAGAAAGGACAGGGGGGAATACAATGAGCAGTTCTTC
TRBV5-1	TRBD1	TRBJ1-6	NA	CASSWRDRDNSPLHF	TGCGCCAGCAGCTGGAGGGACAGGGATAATTCACCCCTCCACTTT
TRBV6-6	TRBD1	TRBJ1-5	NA	CAVEDRASNQPQHF	TGTGCCGTAGAGGACAGGGCTAGCAATCAGCCCCAGCATTTT
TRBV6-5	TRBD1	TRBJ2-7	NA	CASSSGQLPYEQYF	TGTGCCAGCAGTTCGGGACAGCTTCCCTACGAGCAGTACTTC
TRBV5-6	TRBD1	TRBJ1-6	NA	CASSWGQPDGSPLHF	TGTGCCAGCAGCTGGGGACAGCCCGATGGGTCACCCCTCCACTTT
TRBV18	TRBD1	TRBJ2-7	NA	CASSPLPTRDRGGEQYF	TGTGCCAGCTCGCCTCTTCCCACCCGGGACAGGGGGGGGGAGCAGTACTTC
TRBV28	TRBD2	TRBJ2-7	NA	CASSQVFAGGRGEQYF	TGTGCCAGCAGTCAGGTCTTCGCGGGAGGGCGGGGCGAGCAGTACTTC
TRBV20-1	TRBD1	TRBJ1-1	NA	CSASVGQGFYWNTEAFF	TGCAGTGCTAGTGTGGGACAGGGGTTTTATTGGAACACTGAAGCTTTCTTT
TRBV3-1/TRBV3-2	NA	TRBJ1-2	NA	CASSRSGYGYTF	TGTGCCAGCAGCCGGTCCGGGTATGGCTACACCTTC
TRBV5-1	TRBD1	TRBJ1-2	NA	CASSWGQGGGGDGYTF	TGCGCCAGCAGCTGGGGACAGGGCGGGGGAGGAGATGGCTACACCTTC
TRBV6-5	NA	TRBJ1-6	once	CASSLGGNYNSPLHF	TGTGCCAGCAGTCTCGGGGGGAACTATAATTCACCCCTCCACTTT
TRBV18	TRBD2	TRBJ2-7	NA	CASSPPLAGTYEQYF	TGTGCCAGCTCACCACCACTAGCGGGAACCTACGAGCAGTACTTC
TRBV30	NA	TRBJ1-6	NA	CAWRGRGYNSPLHF	TGTGCCTGGAGGGGCAGGGGTTATAATTCACCCCTCCACTTT
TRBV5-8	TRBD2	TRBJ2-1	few	CASSRGTSWNEQFF	TGTGCCAGCAGCCGGGGGACTAGCTGGAATGAGCAGTTCTTC
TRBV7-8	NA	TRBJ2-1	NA	CASSLGPPSYNEQFF	TGTGCCAGCAGCTTAGGCCCCCCGAGTTACAATGAGCAGTTCTTC
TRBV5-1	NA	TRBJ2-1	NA	CASKAGRNEQFF	TGCGCCAGCAAGGCGGGGCGTAATGAGCAGTTCTTC
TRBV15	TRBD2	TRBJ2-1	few	CATSLTSGSIYNEQFF	TGTGCCACCAGCTTGACTAGCGGGAGTATATACAATGAGCAGTTCTTC
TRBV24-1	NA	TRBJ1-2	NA	CATSQGPTYGYTF	TGTGCCACCTCCCAGGGCCCGACCTATGGCTACACCTTC
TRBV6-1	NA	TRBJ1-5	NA	CASSEGRGQPQHF	TGTGCCAGCAGTGAAGGGAGGGGTCAGCCCCAGCATTTT
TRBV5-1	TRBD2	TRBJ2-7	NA	CASSGSGVTYEQYF	TGCGCCAGCAGTGGGAGCGGGGTTACCTACGAGCAGTACTTC
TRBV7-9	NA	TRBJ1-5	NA	CASSFSGQPQHF	TGTGCCAGCAGCTTCTCAGGCCAGCCCCAGCATTTT
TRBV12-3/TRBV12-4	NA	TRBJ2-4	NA	CASSLLAKNIQYF	TGTGCCAGCAGTTTACTAGCCAAAAACATTCAGTACTTC
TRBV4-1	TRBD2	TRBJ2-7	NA	CASSPAGGSYEQYF	TGCGCCAGCAGCCCAGCGGGAGGCTCCTACGAGCAGTACTTC
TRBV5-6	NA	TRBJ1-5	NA	CASSGPGTSNQPQHF	TGTGCCAGCAGCGGTCCCGGGACAAGTAATCAGCCCCAGCATTTT
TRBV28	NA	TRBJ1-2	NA	CASRRTDYGYTF	TGTGCCAGCAGACGGACAGACTATGGCTACACCTTC
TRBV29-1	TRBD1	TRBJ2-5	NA	CSVWGTAQETQYF	TGCAGCGTATGGGGGACAGCCCAAGAGACCCAGTACTTC
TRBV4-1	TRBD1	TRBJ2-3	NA	CASSQDSGQGYTDTQYF	TGCGCCAGCAGCCAAGATTCGGGACAGGGATATACAGATACGCAGTATTTT
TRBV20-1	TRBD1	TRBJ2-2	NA	CSASRGPTNTGELFF	TGCAGTGCTAGTAGGGGGCCGACGAACACCGGGGAGCTGTTTTTT
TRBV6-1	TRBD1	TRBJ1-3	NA	CASSELGTAGNTIYF	TGTGCCAGCAGTGAGTTGGGGACAGCCGGAAACACCATATATTTT
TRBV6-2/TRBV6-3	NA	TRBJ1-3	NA	CASSYSRGISGNTIYF	TGTGCCAGCAGTTACTCAAGAGGGATCTCTGGAAACACCATATATTTT
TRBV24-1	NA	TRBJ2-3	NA	CATNTAGGAELYSTDTQYF	TGTGCCACCAACACGGCGGGCGGGGCGGAGCTATATAGCACAGATACGCAGTATTTT
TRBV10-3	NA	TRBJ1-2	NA	CAISDPGEGYTF	TGTGCCATCAGCGACCCTGGGGAGGGCTACACCTTC
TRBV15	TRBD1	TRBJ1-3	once	CATSQGQGTIYF	TGTGCCACCAGCCAAGGACAGGGTACCATATATTTT
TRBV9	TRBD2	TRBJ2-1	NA	CASSVGLAGSYNEQFF	TGTGCCAGCAGCGTAGGACTAGCGGGCTCCTACAATGAGCAGTTCTTC
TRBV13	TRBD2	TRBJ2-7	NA	CASSSGTSGPYEQYF	TGTGCCAGCAGCTCCGGGACTAGCGGACCCTACGAGCAGTACTTC
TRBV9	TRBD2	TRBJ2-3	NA	CASSADLAGADTQYF	TGTGCCAGCAGCGCAGACTTAGCGGGAGCCGATACGCAGTATTTT
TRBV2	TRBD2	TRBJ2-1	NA	CASPTTNSGSDYNEQFF	TGTGCCAGCCCGACCACTAATAGCGGGAGCGACTACAATGAGCAGTTCTTC
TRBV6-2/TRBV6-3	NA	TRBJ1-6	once	CASSYVESPLHF	TGTGCCAGCAGTTACGTTGAGTCACCCCTCCACTTT
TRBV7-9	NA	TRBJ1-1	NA	CASSLLGGETEAFF	TGTGCCAGCAGCTTACTAGGGGGAGAAACTGAAGCTTTCTTT
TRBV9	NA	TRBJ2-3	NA	CASSVGLIAASTDTQYF	TGTGCCAGCAGCGTAGGATTGATAGCGGCTAGCACAGATACGCAGTATTTT
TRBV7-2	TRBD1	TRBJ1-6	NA	CASSLFGTVTYNSPLHF	TGTGCCAGCAGCTTATTTGGGACAGTAACCTATAATTCACCCCTCCACTTT